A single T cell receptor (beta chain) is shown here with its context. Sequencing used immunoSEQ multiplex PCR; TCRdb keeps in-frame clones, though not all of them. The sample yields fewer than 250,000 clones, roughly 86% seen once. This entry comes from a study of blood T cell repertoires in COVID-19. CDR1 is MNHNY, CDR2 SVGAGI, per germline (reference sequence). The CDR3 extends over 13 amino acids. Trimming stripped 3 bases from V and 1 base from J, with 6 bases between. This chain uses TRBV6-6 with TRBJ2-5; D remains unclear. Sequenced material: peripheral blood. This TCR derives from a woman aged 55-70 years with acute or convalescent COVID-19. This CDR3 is CASSYNFQETQYF. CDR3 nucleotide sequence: TGTGCCAGCAGTTATAACTTCCAAGAGACCCAGTACTTC.